This entry is about one TCR beta chain. No antigen is known for it. Template for every sorted-subset replicate PCR totaled about 200 ng DNA, some 30,000 T cell genomes. The table came from immunoSEQ multiplex PCR; TCRdb's copy has only in-frame clones and leaves some out. The data show 2.3 million or so clones, with about 92% seen just once and 0.35% to 0.5% held by the top ten. This sample was taken from a study of shared clonotypes between healthy human individuals. Study-wide results and caveats: Collection of samples was limited to blood; tissue repertoires likely differ. For naive CD4 cells, 4.5% to 6.5% of clonotypes were shared across a handful of donors.

The donors were adults (healthy and HIV-negative) with no recent acute infections or vaccinations. Trimming stripped 0 bases from V and 5 bases from J, with 12 bases between. This CDR3 is 14 amino acids long. Germline V gives CDR1 SGHRS, CDR2 YFSETQ. Sequences were obtained from naive CD4+ T cells from PBMCs. Subset given: CD45RA+ positively selected. The genes are TRBV5-1 and TRBJ2-7; D may be TRBD1 (6 bases). The receptor comes from a man aged 18 to 29 in good health. Some clones in this sample may be carry-over from other donors' samples. CDR3 sequence reads: CASSLGNGGDEQYF. The CDR3 nucleotides are TGCGCCAGCAGCTTGGGGAATGGGGGCGACGAGCAGTACTTC.